This T cell receptor beta chain was retrieved from a study of post-analysis software for immune sequencing data. Points from the study as a whole: Compared against controls, patients with multiple sclerosis displayed significantly lower normalized Chao1 diversity. Strong co-clustering by F measure was seen for same-batch samples. Controls showed lower frequencies than patients for roughly 5 TRBV segments, and TRBV5-6, TRBV5-1 and TRBV20-1 were among these.

This CDR3 is 16 amino acids long. Per the germline V gene, CDR1 is SGHDN and CDR2 is FVKESK. The authors incorporated unique molecular identifiers into the TCR beta cDNA libraries. Between about 0.85 and 11 million T cells gave rise to hundreds of thousands of cDNA molecules. Using its own MiXCR run on the PCR reads, TCRdb lists one record per CDR3 protein. The sample has about 820,000 distinct CDR3 sequences; under 70% are singletons. With respect to this clonotype: Its antigen is not identified. Mismatch with germline at one junction end may stem from a read error.

Sequenced: blood. J is TRBJ2-5 and V is TRBV14; 7 nucleotides line up with TRBD1. This receptor was obtained from a girl aged 5 to 17 with multiple sclerosis. The DNA of the CDR3 is TGTGCCAGCAGCCAAGCGGGACAGTTCTTTCAAGAGACCCAGTATTTC. Its translation: CASSQAGQFFQETQYF. The whole variable domain, filled in from reference TRBV14 and TRBJ2-5, reads EAGVTQFPSHSVIEKGQTVTLRCDPISGHDNLYWYRRVMGKEIKFLLHFVKESKQDESGMPNNRFLAERTGGTYSTLKVQPAELEDSGVYFCASSQAGQFFQETQYFGPGTRLLVL.